Below, 7 T cell receptor beta chains from the same sample are listed, as sequenced in a study of blood T cell repertoires in COVID-19. Sequencing was performed with immunoSEQ multiplex PCR; in TCRdb, only in-frame clones are kept and a portion is missing. The profile shows 140,000 or so clones, more than 75% of them singletons. Input material: peripheral blood. The receptors here all came from a man aged 50 to 59 who had recovered from COVID-19.

The V and J genes are TRBV5-8 and TRBJ2-1; the match to TRBD2 covers 8 bases. Germline-derived CDR1 and CDR2 are SGHTS and YDEGEE. CDR3 length: 17 residues. The J segment lost 8 bases and the V segment lost 0 bases, leaving 13 bases of the junction unmatched. Here the CDR3 DNA reads TGTGCCAGCAGCTTGGCGTTCGCGGGGGGCCTGGGACATGAGCAGTTCTTC. Protein sequence: CASSLAFAGGLGHEQFF.

This chain links TRBV6-2 or TRBV6-3 with TRBJ2-5, with 12 bases identical to TRBD2. V lost 2 bases to trimming and J lost 5 bases; unmatched junction nucleotides: 18. In germline, CDR1 is MNHEY, CDR2 SVGEGT. The CDR3 runs 20 residues. CDR3 DNA sequence: TGTGCCAGCAGTTACCGAGGACTAGCGGGGTTATCGTCGGGGTCGGAGACCCAGTACTTC. Encoded protein: CASSYRGLAGLSSGSETQYF.

The chain employs TRBV5-1 and TRBJ2-3; 10 nucleotides match TRBD2. This CDR3 region has 17 residues. Germline assignment: CDR1 SGHRS and CDR2 YFSETQ. The V gene end was trimmed by 4 bases and the J gene end by 0 bases; junction bases not matched to a gene: 8. The CDR3 nucleotides are TGCGCCAGCAGCCAACCCAATAGCGGGGGGAGCACAGATACGCAGTATTTT. The encoded protein is CASSQPNSGGSTDTQYF.

This sequence joins TRBV6-2 or TRBV6-3 and TRBJ2-7; TRBD2 agrees at 8 bases. This CDR3 contains 14 residues. The germline gives CDR1 MNHEY, CDR2 SVGEGT. The J segment lost 4 bases and the V segment lost 2 bases, leaving 4 bases of the junction unmatched. The CDR3 loop is CASSYGGGTYEQYF. CDR3 in DNA: TGTGCCAGCAGTTACGGCGGGGGGACGTACGAGCAGTACTTC.

The V gene is TRBV6-1, the J gene TRBJ2-3; TRBD1 might be the D (6 bases). The germline V gene has CDR1 MNHNS and CDR2 SASEGT. The CDR3 consists of 15 residues. Between the trimmed V and J ends, which lost 3 bases and 2 bases, there was a span of 12 bases. DNA of the CDR3: TGTGCCAGCAGTGACCAGGGGCTAGACACAGATACGCAGTATTTT. Translated, it gives CASSDQGLDTDTQYF.

The V call is TRBV3-1 (or the pseudogene TRBV3-2), the J call TRBJ1-5; D may be TRBD1 (5 bases). CDR3 length: 14 residues. The germline V and J ends were trimmed by 4 bases and 9 bases, with 16 bases remaining between them. Germline V gene lookup returns CDR1 LGHDT and CDR2 YNNKEL (reference sequence). CDR3 coding DNA: TGTGCCAGCAGCCTGCAGCGGGGGTCTAGGCCCCAGCATTTT. Translating it yields CASSLQRGSRPQHF.

The chain couples TRBV7-2 to TRBJ2-7, with D hard to call. V lost 7 bases and J 0 bases, leaving 13 bases between the germline ends. The CDR3 covers 14 residues. The V gene's germline CDR1 is SGHTA and CDR2 FQGNSA. Here the CDR3 reads CASISEFSSYEQYF. CDR3 coding DNA: TGTGCCAGCATCTCCGAATTTAGCTCCTACGAGCAGTACTTC.